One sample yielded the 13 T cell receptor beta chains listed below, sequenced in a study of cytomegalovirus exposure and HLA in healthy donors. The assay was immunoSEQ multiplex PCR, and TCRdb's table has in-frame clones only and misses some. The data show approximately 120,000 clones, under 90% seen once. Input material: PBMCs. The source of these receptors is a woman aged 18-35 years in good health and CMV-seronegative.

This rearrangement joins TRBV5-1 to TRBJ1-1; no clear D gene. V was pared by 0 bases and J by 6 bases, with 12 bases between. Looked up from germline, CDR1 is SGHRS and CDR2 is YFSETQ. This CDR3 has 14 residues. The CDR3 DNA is TGCGCCAGCAGCTTGGTGCCGGGTGGAGCTGAAGCTTTCTTT. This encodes CASSLVPGGAEAFF. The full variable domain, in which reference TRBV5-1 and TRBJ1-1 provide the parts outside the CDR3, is KAGVTQTPRYLIKTRGQQVTLSCSPISGHRSVSWYQQTPGQGLQFLFEYFSETQRNKGNFPGRFSGRQFSNSRSEMNVSTLELGDSALYLCASSLVPGGAEAFFGQGTRLTVV.

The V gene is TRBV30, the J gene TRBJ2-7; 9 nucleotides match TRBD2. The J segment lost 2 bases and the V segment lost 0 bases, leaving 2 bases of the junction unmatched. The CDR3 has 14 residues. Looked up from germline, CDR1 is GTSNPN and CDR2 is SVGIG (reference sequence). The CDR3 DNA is TGTGCCTGGAGTGTGCGGGGGGGGACCTACGAGCAGTACTTC. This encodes CAWSVRGGTYEQYF.

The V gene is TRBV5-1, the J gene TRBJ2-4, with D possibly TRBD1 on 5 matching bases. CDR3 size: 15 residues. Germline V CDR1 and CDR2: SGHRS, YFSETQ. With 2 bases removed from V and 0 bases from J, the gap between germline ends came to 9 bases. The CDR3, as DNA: TGCGCCAGCAGCTTCACAGGAGTAGCCAAAAACATTCAGTACTTC. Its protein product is CASSFTGVAKNIQYF.

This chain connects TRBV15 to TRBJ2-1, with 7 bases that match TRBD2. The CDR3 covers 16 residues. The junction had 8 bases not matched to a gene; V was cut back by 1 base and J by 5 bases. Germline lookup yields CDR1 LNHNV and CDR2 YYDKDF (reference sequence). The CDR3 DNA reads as TGTGCCACCAGCAGAGGAACCGGGACTACCAACAATGAGCAGTTCTTC. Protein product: CATSRGTGTTNNEQFF. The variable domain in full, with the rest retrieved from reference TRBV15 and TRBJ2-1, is DAMVIQNPRYQVTQFGKPVTLSCSQTLNHNVMYWYQQKSSQAPKLLFHYYDKDFNNEADTPDNFQSRRPNTSFCFLDIRSPGLGDTAMYLCATSRGTGTTNNEQFFGPGTRLTVL.

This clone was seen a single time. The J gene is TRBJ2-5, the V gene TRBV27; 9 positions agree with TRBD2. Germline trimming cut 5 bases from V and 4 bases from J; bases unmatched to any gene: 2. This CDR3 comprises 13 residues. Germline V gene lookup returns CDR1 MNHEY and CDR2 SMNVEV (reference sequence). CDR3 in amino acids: CASSRREGETQYF. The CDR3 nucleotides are TGTGCCAGCAGTCGGCGGGAGGGAGAGACCCAGTACTTC.

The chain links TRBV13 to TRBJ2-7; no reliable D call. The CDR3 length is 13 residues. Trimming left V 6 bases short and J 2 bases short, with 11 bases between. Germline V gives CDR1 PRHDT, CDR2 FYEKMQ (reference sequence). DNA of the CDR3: TGTGCCAGCAGACCGACTCCAACCTACGAGCAGTACTTC. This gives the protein CASRPTPTYEQYF.

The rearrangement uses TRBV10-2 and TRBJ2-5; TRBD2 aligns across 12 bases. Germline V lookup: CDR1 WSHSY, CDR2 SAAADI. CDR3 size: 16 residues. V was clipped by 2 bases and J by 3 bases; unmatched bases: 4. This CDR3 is CASSERTSGAKETQYF. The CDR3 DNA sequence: TGCGCCAGCAGTGAGCGGACTAGCGGGGCGAAAGAGACCCAGTACTTC.

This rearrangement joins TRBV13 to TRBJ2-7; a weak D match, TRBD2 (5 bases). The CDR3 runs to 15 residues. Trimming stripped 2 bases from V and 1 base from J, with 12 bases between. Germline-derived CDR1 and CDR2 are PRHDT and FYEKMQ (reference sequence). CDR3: CASSLFGGPSYEQYF. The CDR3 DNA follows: TGTGCCAGCAGCTTATTTGGCGGGCCTTCCTACGAGCAGTACTTC.

CDR3 nucleotide sequence: TGTGCCAGTAGTACGGGACAACGAAGCCGAGAGACCCAGTACTTC. Translation gives CASSTGQRSRETQYF. V usage is TRBV19 and J usage is TRBJ2-5, with D maybe TRBD1 (6 bases). V was trimmed by 4 bases and J by 4 bases, leaving 16 bases between them. This CDR3 region has 15 residues. The germline gives CDR1 LNHDA, CDR2 SQIVND (reference sequence).

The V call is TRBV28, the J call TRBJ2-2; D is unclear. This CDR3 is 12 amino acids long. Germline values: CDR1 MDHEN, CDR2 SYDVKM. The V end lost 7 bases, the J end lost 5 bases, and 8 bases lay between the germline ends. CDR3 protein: CASTLKTGELFF. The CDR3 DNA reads TGTGCCAGCACCCTAAAAACCGGGGAGCTGTTTTTT.

The CDR3 is CASSSSRAGESFF. The DNA for the CDR3 is TGTGCCAGCTCCTCGTCCCGGGCCGGGGAAAGTTTCTTC. This sequence joins TRBV6-1 and TRBJ2-1; D is perhaps TRBD2 (5 bases). This CDR3 comprises 13 residues. V lost 8 bases, J lost 16 bases, and 24 bases lay in between. Germline CDR1 and CDR2: MNHNS and SASEGT.

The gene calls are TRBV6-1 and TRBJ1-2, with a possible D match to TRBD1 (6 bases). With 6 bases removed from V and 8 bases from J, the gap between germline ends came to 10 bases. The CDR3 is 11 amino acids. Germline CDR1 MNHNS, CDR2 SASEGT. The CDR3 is CASSQGLGYTF. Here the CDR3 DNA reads TGTGCCAGCAGCCAGGGGTTGGGCTACACCTTC.

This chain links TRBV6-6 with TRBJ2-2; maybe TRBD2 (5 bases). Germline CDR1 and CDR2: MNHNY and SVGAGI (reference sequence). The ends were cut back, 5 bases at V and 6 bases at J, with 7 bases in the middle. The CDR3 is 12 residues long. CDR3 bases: TGTGCCAGCAGTAGCGGCGCCGGGGAGCTGTTTTTT. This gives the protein CASSSGAGELFF.